These T cell receptor beta chains were read from a single sample in a study of regulatory T cells in long-lasting Graves disease. TCRdb re-called the multiplex PCR reads with MiXCR, one entry per CDR3 protein. The sample yields 250,000 to 300,000 distinct CDR3 sequences, roughly 21% seen once. The source material was peripheral blood mononuclear cells (PBMCs), sampled when the disease was refractory, from a patient treated with antithyroid drugs. These receptors were collected from a female donor with Graves disease. Both conserved end residues are part of each CDR3. The D gene is left open where the match is weak. The listing skips clone size in some rows; elsewhere it reads once, few, many or a size class.

j_call d_call v_call clone_size cdr3_aa cdr3_nt
TRBJ2-7 TRBD2 TRBV27 . CASSERETPYEQYF TGTGCCAGCAGTGAGCGGGAAACCCCCTACGAGCAGTACTTC
TRBJ1-1 . TRBV30 . CAWSVSGLAGEAFF TGTGCCTGGAGTGTATCGGGGCTCGCGGGTGAAGCTTTCTTT
TRBJ1-1 . TRBV27 many CASSGGMGTEAFF TGTGCCAGCAGTGGTGGTATGGGCACTGAAGCTTTCTTT
TRBJ2-7 TRBD2 TRBV29-1 few CSVVLGLASYEQYF TGCAGCGTTGTTCTGGGACTAGCGTCCTACGAGCAGTACTTC
TRBJ1-5 . TRBV2 many CASSVGDGVRPQHF TGTGCCAGCAGTGTTGGGGACGGGGTTAGGCCCCAGCATTTT
TRBJ2-7 TRBD1 TRBV18 many CASSLRDSTSEQYF TGTGCCAGCTCGCTCCGGGACAGCACCAGCGAGCAGTACTTC
TRBJ1-1 TRBD1 TRBV18 . CASSPTGADTEAFF TGTGCCAGCTCACCGACAGGGGCGGACACTGAAGCTTTCTTT
TRBJ2-3 . TRBV7-2 . CASSAQGSTDTQYF TGTGCCAGCAGCGCGCAGGGGAGCACAGATACGCAGTATTTT
TRBJ1-3 . TRBV18 . CASSARVPSGNTIYF TGTGCCAGCTCAGCCAGGGTGCCCTCTGGAAACACCATATATTTT
TRBJ2-2 . TRBV30 . CAWSVGGTNTGELFF TGTGCCTGGAGTGTCGGAGGGACGAACACCGGGGAGCTGTTTTTT
TRBJ2-5 . TRBV7-2 few CASSLVVSLETQYF TGTGCCAGCAGCTTAGTAGTGTCGTTAGAGACCCAGTACTTC
TRBJ1-5 . TRBV6-1 . CAVQAGDSNQPQHF TGTGCCGTTCAGGCGGGAGATAGCAATCAGCCCCAGCATTTT
TRBJ2-7 . TRBV30 many CAWSVWGYYEQYF TGTGCCTGGAGTGTTTGGGGGTATTACGAGCAGTACTTC
TRBJ2-4 TRBD2 TRBV20-1 . CSARDPATSGRAIQYF TGCAGTGCTAGAGACCCAGCAACTAGCGGGAGAGCCATTCAGTACTTC
TRBJ1-2 . TRBV27 . CASTTPGSRGGYTF TGTGCCAGCACCACCCCAGGCTCCCGAGGTGGCTACACCTTC
TRBJ2-7 TRBD1 TRBV6-1 . CAISEGTGAFDEQYF TGTGCCATCAGTGAGGGGACAGGGGCCTTCGACGAGCAGTACTTC
TRBJ2-7 TRBD1 TRBV27 many CASSLSPGTGPYEQYF TGTGCCAGCAGTTTATCTCCCGGGACAGGGCCATACGAGCAGTACTTC
TRBJ2-3 TRBD2 TRBV11-2 few CASSLSTSGVTDTQYF TGTGCCAGCAGCTTAAGCACTAGCGGGGTCACAGATACGCAGTATTTT
TRBJ1-1 . TRBV2 many CASSADGGPSEAFF TGTGCCAGCAGTGCCGATGGGGGGCCTAGTGAAGCTTTCTTT
TRBJ2-7 . TRBV6-1 many CASSRTNSYEQYF TGTGCCAGCAGTCGCACTAACTCCTACGAGCAGTACTTC
TRBJ2-7 TRBD2 TRBV11-2 few CASSLGLAGDNEQYF TGTGCCAGCAGCTTGGGGTTAGCGGGAGACAACGAGCAGTACTTC
TRBJ2-2 . TRBV7-9 . CASSPPYGYANTGELFF TGTGCCAGCAGCCCACCGTACGGCTACGCGAACACCGGGGAGCTGTTTTTT
TRBJ2-6 . TRBV5-4 . CASSSASASGANVLTF TGTGCCAGCAGCTCCGCTAGCGCGTCTGGGGCCAACGTCCTGACTTTC
TRBJ1-2 . TRBV29-1 many CSVGSVGYTF TGCAGCGTTGGGTCCGTTGGCTACACCTTC
TRBJ1-1 . TRBV6-1 many CASKKAQGTGTEAFF TGTGCCAGCAAAAAGGCCCAGGGAACGGGCACTGAAGCTTTCTTT
TRBJ2-2 TRBD2 TRBV27 few CASRPAGTSATGELFF TGTGCCAGCAGACCGGCCGGGACTAGCGCGACCGGGGAGCTGTTTTTT
TRBJ2-7 . TRBV5-1 . CASSLDPRQRQYF TGCGCCAGCAGCTTGGATCCCAGGCAGCGGCAGTACTTC
TRBJ1-2 . TRBV18 many CASSPISPGYTF TGTGCCAGCTCACCAATATCCCCCGGCTACACCTTC
TRBJ1-2 . TRBV20-1 few CSASFGGVDGYTF TGCAGTGCTAGTTTCGGGGGGGTGGATGGCTACACCTTC
TRBJ1-1 . TRBV20-1 few CSARGLHAEAFF TGCAGTGCTAGAGGCCTTCATGCTGAAGCTTTCTTT
TRBJ2-7 . TRBV4-1 . CASSQAWENYEQYF TGCGCCAGCAGCCAAGCATGGGAAAACTACGAGCAGTACTTC
TRBJ2-6 . TRBV7-9 many CASSSTVVGANVLTF TGTGCCAGCAGCTCCACGGTAGTTGGGGCCAACGTCCTGACTTTC
TRBJ1-3 . TRBV4-3 . CASSQDDGFSGNTIYF TGCGCCAGCAGCCAAGATGACGGTTTCTCTGGAAACACCATATATTTT
TRBJ1-5 . TRBV6-1 . CASSLQENQPQHF TGTGCCAGCAGCCTACAGGAGAATCAGCCCCAGCATTTT
TRBJ2-7 . TRBV7-9 many CASSLGLGQSYEQYF TGTGCCAGCAGCTTAGGCCTTGGACAGTCCTACGAGCAGTACTTC
TRBJ2-7 TRBD2 TRBV9 few CASSGSGTTPEQYF TGTGCCAGCAGCGGTAGCGGGACCACTCCCGAGCAGTACTTC
TRBJ2-5 . TRBV6-5 . CASSYSQGLGQETQYF TGTGCCAGCAGTTACTCCCAGGGGCTAGGGCAAGAGACCCAGTACTTC
TRBJ2-3 . TRBV11-3 few CASSQTGIRTDTQYF TGTGCCAGCAGCCAAACAGGGATTAGGACAGATACGCAGTATTTT
TRBJ2-2 . TRBV15 . CATSRVPRLVVNGELFF TGTGCCACCAGCAGAGTTCCGCGTTTAGTAGTTAACGGGGAGCTGTTTTTT
TRBJ1-2 . TRBV4-2 many CASSQDRVRGYTF TGTGCCAGCAGCCAAGACAGGGTGAGAGGCTACACCTTC
TRBJ1-2 TRBD1 TRBV19 many CASSMDPGGLEPYGYTF TGTGCCAGTAGTATGGACCCAGGGGGCTTGGAGCCCTATGGCTACACCTTC
TRBJ1-6 . TRBV12-3/TRBV12-4 many CASSPPEGYNSPLHF TGTGCCAGCAGCCCACCGGAGGGGTATAATTCACCCCTCCACTTT